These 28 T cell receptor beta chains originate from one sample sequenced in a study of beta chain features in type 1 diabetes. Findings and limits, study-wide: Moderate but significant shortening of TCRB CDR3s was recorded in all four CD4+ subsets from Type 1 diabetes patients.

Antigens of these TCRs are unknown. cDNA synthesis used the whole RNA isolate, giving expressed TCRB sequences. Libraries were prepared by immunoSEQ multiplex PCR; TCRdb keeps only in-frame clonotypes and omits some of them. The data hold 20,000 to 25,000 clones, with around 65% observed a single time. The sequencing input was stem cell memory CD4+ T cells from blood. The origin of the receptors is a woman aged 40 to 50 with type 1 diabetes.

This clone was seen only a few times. The CDR3 nucleotides read TGTGCCAGCAGGCTTACAGGGTACGGAGAAGAGACCCAGTACTTC. As protein: CASRLTGYGEETQYF. The V and J genes are TRBV2 and TRBJ2-5; D is possibly TRBD1 (6 bases). The germline V and J ends were trimmed by 6 bases and 3 bases, with 17 bases remaining between them. This CDR3 region has 15 residues. The V gene's germline CDR1 is SNHLY and CDR2 FYNNEI.

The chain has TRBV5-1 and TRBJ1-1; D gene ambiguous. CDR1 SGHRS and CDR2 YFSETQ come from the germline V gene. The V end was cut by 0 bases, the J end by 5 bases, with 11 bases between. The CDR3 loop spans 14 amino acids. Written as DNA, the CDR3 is TGCGCCAGCAGCTTGGTACAGTCGCGAACTGAAGCTTTCTTT. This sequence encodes CASSLVQSRTEAFF.

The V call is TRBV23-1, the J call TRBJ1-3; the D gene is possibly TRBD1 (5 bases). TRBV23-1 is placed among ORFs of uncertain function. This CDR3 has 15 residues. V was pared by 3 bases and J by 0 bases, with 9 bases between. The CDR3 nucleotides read TGCGCCAGCAGTCATCTGACAGTCTCTGGAAACACCATATATTTT. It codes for CASSHLTVSGNTIYF.

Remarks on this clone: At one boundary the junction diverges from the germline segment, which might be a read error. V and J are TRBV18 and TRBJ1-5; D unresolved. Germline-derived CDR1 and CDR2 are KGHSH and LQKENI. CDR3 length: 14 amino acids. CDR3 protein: CASSPSVGNQPQHF. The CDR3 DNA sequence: TGTGCCAGCTCACCATCCGTGGGCAATCAACCCCAGCATTTT. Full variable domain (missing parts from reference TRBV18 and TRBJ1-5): NAGVMQNPRHLVRRRGQEARLRCSPMKGHSHVYWYRQLPEEGLKFMVYLQKENIIDESGMPKERFSAEFPKEGPSILRIQQVVRGDSAAYFCASSPSVGNQPQHFGDGTRLSIL.

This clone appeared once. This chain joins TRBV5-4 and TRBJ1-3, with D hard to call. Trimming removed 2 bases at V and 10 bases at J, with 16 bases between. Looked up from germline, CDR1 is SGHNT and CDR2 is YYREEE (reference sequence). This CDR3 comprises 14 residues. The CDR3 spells CASSFSSHPGTIYF. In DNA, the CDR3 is TGTGCCAGCAGCTTCTCCTCCCACCCGGGGACCATATATTTT.

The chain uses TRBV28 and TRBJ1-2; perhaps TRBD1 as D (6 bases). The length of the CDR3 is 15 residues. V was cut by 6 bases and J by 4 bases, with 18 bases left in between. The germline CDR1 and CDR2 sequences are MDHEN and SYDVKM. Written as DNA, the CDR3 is TGTGCCAGCAGCAGCCCCCGACAGGTCCTCTATGGCTACACCTTC. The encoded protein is CASSSPRQVLYGYTF.

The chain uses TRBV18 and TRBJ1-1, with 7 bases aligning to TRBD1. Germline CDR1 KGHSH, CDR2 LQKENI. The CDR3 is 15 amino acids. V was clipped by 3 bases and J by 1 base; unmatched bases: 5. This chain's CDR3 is CASSPGQTQNTEAFF. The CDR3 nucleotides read TGTGCCAGCTCACCGGGACAGACTCAGAACACTGAAGCTTTCTTT.

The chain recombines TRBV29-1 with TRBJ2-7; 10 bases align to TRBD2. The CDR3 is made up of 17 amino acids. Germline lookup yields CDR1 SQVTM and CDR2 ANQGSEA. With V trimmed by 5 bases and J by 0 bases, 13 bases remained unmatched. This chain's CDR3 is CSVRTSGAALASYEQYF. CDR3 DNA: TGCAGCGTTCGGACTAGCGGCGCTGCCCTTGCCTCCTACGAGCAGTACTTC.

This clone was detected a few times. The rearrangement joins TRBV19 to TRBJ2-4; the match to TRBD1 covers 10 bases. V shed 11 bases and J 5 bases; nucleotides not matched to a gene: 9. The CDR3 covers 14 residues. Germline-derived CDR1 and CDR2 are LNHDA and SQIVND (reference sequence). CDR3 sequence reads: CASGQGKRENIQYF. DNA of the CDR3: TGTGCCTCGGGACAGGGGAAACGGGAAAACATTCAGTACTTC.

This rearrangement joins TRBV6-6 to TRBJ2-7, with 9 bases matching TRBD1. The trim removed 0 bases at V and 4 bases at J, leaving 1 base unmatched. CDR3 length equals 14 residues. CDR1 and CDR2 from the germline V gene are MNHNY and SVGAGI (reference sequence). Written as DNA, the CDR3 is TGTGCCAGCAGTTACTCGACAGGGGGATACGAGCAGTACTTC. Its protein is CASSYSTGGYEQYF.

The CDR3 sequence is CASRPTGSNQPQHF. The DNA for the CDR3 is TGTGCCAGCAGGCCTACAGGTTCCAATCAGCCCCAGCATTTT. The chain carries TRBV7-2 and TRBJ1-5, with D perhaps matching TRBD1 (5 bases). The CDR3 runs to 14 residues. Per germline, CDR1 SGHTA and CDR2 FQGNSA. V gave up 6 bases and J gave up 3 bases, with 12 bases separating them.

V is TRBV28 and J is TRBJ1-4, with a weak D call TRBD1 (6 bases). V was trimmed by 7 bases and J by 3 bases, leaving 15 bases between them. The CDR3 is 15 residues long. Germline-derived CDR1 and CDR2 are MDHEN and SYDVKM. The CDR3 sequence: CASIPGGGSNEKLFF. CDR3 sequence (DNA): TGTGCCAGCATCCCCGGTGGGGGCTCTAATGAAAAACTGTTTTTT.

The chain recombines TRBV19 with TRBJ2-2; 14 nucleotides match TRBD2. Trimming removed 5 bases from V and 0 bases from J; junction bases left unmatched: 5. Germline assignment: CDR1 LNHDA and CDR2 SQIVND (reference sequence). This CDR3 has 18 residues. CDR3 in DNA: TGTGCCAGTAGTGCAGGACTAGCGGGGGGCCCGAACACCGGGGAGCTGTTTTTT. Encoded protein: CASSAGLAGGPNTGELFF.

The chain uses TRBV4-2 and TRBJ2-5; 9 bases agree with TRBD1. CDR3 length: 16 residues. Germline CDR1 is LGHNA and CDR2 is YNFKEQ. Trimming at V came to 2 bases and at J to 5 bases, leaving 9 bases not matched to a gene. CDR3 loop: CASSQPGTGIVETQYF. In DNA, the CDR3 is TGTGCCAGCAGCCAACCCGGGACAGGGATTGTGGAGACCCAGTACTTC.

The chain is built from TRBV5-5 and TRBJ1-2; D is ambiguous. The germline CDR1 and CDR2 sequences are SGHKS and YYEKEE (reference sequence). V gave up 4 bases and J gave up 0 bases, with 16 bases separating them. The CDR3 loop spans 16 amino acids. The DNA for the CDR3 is TGTGCCAGCAGCCAAGATGGAGCAGCTGCTAACTATGGCTACACCTTC. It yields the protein CASSQDGAAANYGYTF.

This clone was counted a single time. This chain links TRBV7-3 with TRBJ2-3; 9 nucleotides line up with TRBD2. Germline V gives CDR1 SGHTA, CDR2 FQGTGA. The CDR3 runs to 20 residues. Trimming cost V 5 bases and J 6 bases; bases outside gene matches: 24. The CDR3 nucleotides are TGTGCCAGCAGCAACCGGGTCCTCGCGGGTAGCGGGGGACCTGGGGATACGCAGTATTTT. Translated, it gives CASSNRVLAGSGGPGDTQYF.

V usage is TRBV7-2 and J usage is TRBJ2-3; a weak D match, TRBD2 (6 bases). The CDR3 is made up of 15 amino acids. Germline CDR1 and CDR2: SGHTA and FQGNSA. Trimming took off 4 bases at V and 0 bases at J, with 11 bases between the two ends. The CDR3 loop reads CASSSRRASTDTQYF. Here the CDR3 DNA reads TGTGCCAGCAGCTCCCGGAGGGCTAGCACAGATACGCAGTATTTT.

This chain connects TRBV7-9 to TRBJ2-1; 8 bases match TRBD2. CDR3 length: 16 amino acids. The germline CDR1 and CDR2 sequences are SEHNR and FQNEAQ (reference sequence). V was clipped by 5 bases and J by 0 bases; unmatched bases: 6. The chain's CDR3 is CASSVRSGSSYNEQFF. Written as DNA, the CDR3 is TGTGCCAGCAGCGTTAGGAGCGGGAGCTCCTACAATGAGCAGTTCTTC.

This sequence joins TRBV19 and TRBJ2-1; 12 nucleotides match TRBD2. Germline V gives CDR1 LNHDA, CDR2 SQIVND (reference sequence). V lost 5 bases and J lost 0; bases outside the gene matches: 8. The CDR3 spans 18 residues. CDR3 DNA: TGTGCCAGTAGTGGGACATCGACTAGCGGGAGCTCCTACAATGAGCAGTTCTTC. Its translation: CASSGTSTSGSSYNEQFF.

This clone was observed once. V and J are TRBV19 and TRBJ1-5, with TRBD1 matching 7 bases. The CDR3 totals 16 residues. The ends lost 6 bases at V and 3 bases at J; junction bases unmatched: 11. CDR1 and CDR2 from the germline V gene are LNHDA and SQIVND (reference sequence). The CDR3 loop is CASSRLDRVANQPQHF. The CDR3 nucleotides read TGTGCCAGTAGCCGCCTCGACAGGGTGGCCAATCAGCCCCAGCATTTT.

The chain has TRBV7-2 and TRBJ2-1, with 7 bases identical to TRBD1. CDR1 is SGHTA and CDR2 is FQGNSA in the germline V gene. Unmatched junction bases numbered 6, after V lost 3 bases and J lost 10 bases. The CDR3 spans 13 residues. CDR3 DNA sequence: TGTGCCAGCAGCTTCGACAGGGATAGGGAGCAGTTCTTC. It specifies CASSFDRDREQFF. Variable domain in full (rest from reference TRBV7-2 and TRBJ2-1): GAGVSQSPSNKVTEKGKDVELRCDPISGHTALYWYRQSLGQGLEFLIYFQGNSAPDKSGLPSDRFSAERTGGSVSTLTIQRTQQEDSAVYLCASSFDRDREQFFGPGTRLTVL.

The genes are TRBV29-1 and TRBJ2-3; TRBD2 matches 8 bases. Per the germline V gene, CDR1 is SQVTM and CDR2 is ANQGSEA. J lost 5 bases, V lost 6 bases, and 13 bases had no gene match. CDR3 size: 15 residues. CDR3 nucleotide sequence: TGCAGCGTCCCCCCGCGGGGGGCTAATGGAGATACGCAGTATTTT. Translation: CSVPPRGANGDTQYF.

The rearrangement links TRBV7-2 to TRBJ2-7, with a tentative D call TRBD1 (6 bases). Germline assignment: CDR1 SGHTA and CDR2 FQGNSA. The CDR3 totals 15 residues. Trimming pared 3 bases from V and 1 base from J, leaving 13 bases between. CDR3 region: CASSFLTGSSYEQYF. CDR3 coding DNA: TGTGCCAGCAGCTTCTTAACAGGGAGTTCCTACGAGCAGTACTTC.

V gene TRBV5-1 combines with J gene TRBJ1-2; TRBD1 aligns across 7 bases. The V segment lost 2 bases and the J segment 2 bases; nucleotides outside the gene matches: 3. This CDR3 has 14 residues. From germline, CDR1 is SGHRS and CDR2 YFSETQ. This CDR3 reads CASSFGDSNYGYTF. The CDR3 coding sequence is TGCGCCAGCAGCTTCGGGGACAGCAACTATGGCTACACCTTC. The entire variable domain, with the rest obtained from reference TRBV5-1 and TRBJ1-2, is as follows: KAGVTQTPRYLIKTRGQQVTLSCSPISGHRSVSWYQQTPGQGLQFLFEYFSETQRNKGNFPGRFSGRQFSNSRSEMNVSTLELGDSALYLCASSFGDSNYGYTFGSGTRLTVV.

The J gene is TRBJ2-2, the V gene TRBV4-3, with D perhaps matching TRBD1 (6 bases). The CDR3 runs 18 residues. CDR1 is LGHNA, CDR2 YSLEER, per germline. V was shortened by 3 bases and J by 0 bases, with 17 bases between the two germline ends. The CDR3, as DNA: TGCGCCAGCAGCCAGGGTGGTGTGTGGACAGCGAACACCGGGGAGCTGTTTTTT. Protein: CASSQGGVWTANTGELFF.

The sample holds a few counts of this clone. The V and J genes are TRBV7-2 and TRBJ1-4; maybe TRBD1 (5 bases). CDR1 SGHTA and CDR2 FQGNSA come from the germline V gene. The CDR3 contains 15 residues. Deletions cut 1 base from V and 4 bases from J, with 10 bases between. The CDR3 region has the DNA TGTGCCAGCAGCTTAGGGGGTCAGGGTAATGAAAAACTGTTTTTT. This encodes CASSLGGQGNEKLFF.

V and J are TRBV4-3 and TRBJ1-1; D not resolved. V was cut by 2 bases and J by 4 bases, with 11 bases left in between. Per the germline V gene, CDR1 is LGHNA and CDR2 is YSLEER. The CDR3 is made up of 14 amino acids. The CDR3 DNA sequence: TGCGCCAGCAGCCAAATGGCTTCCTCCACTGAAGCTTTCTTT. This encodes CASSQMASSTEAFF.

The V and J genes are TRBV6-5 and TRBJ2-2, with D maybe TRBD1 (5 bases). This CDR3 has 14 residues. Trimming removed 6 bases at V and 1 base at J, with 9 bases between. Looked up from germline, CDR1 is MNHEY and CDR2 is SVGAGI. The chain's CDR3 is CASSPRVNTGELFF. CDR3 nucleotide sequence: TGTGCCAGCAGCCCCAGGGTGAACACCGGGGAGCTGTTTTTT.